A single T cell receptor beta chain is shown here with its context. What it binds is unknown. This entry comes from a study of beta chain features in type 1 diabetes. Study-wide background: The number of sorted cells examined across all samples was under 130,000,000.

The germline V gene encodes CDR1 MNHEY and CDR2 SVGAGI. The CDR3 is 11 residues long. Trimming shortened V by 8 bases and J by 6 bases, and 11 bases separated the two germline ends. Every isolated RNA sample was fully reverse transcribed, so sequencing captured expressed TCRB transcripts. The method was immunoSEQ multiplex PCR; TCRdb's version includes in-frame clones alone and lacks a portion of them. Of 140,000 to 150,000 clones detected, roughly 48% appear once; the ten largest clones hold around 0.39%. CD45RO/CCR7/CD25/CD127/CD95/CD27 sorting isolated CD4+ naive, central memory, regulatory and stem cell-like memory cells. Study-wide results and caveats: Shortening of TCRB CDR3s, moderate but significant, appeared in all four CD4+ subsets of Type 1 diabetes patients. It was not settled here whether HLA type affects TCRB rearrangement.

The source of this sequence is a man between 18 and 35 years old in good health. The sample taken for sequencing was Tregs from blood. This sequence joins TRBV6-5 and TRBJ2-7; D perhaps matches TRBD2 (6 bases). The CDR3 coding sequence is TGTGCCAGCTCTAGCGATTCCGAGCAGTACTTC. It specifies CASSSDSEQYF.